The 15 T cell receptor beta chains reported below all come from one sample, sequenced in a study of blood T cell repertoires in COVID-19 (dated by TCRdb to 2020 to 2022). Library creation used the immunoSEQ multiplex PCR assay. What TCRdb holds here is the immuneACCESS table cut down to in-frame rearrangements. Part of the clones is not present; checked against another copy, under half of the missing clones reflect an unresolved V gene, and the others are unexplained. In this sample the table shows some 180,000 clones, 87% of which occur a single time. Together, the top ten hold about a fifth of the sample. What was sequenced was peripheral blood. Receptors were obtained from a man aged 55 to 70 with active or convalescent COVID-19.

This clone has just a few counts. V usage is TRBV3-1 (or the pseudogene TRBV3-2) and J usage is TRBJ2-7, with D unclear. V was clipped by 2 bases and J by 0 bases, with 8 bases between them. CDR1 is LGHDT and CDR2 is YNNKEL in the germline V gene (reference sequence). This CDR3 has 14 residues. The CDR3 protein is CASSQTRFSYEQYF. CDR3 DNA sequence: TGTGCCAGCAGCCAAACCAGGTTCTCCTACGAGCAGTACTTC.

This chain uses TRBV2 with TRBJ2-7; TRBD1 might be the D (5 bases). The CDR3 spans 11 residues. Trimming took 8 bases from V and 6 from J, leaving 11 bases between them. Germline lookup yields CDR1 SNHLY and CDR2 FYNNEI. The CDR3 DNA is TGTGCCAGCCAGACAAGGGGCGAGCAGTACTTC. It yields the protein CASQTRGEQYF.

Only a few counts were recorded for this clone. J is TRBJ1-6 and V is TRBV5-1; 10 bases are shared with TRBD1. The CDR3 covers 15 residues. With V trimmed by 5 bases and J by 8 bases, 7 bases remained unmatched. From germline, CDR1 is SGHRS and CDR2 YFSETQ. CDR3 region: CASRFKGTGDSPLHF. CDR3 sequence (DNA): TGCGCCAGCAGATTCAAAGGGACAGGGGATTCACCCCTCCACTTT. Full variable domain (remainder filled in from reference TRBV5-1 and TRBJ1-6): KAGVTQTPRYLIKTRGQQVTLSCSPISGHRSVSWYQQTPGQGLQFLFEYFSETQRNKGNFPGRFSGRQFSNSRSEMNVSTLELGDSALYLCASRFKGTGDSPLHFGNGTRLTVT.

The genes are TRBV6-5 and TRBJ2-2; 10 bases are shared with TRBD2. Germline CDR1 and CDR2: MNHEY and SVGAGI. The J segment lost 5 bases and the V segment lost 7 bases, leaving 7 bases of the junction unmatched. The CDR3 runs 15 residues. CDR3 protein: CASIALAGGTGELFF. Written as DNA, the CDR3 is TGTGCCAGCATTGCCTTAGCGGGGGGAACCGGGGAGCTGTTTTTT.

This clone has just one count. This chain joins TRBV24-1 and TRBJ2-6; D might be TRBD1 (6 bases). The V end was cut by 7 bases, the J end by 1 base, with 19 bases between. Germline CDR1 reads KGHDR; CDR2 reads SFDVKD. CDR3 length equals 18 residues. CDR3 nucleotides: TGTGCCACCAGCTTGGAGGCAGGGGTAAGATCTGGGGCCAACGTCCTGACTTTC. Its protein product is CATSLEAGVRSGANVLTF.

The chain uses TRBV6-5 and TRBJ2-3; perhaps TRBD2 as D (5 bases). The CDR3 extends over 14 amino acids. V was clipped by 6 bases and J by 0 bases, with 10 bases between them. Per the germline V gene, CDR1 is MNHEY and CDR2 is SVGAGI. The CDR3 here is CASRQLDSTDTQYF. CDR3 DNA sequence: TGTGCCAGCAGGCAACTAGACAGCACAGATACGCAGTATTTT.

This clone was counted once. The CDR3: CASRSAGGRTDTQYF. CDR3 coding DNA: TGTGCCAGCAGATCAGCGGGGGGACGCACAGATACGCAGTATTTT. The chain recombines TRBV11-2 with TRBJ2-3; TRBD2 aligns across 9 bases. The CDR3 is 15 amino acids. Germline-derived CDR1 and CDR2 are SGHAT and FQNNGV. After removal of 6 bases from V and 1 base from J, the junction contained 5 bases not matched to a gene.

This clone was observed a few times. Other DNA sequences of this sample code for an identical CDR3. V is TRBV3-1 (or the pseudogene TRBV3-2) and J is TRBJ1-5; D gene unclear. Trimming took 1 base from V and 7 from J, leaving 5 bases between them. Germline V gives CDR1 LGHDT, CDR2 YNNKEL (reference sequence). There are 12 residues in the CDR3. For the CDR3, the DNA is TGTGCCAGCAGCCAAGTGGGCCAGCCCCAGCATTTT. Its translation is CASSQVGQPQHF.

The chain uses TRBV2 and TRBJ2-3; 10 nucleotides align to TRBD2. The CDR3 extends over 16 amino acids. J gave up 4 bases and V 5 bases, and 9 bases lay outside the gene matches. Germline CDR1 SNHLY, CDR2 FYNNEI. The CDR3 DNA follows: TGTGCCAGCAGTCGAAAACTAGCGGGGTGGCCAGATACGCAGTATTTT. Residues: CASSRKLAGWPDTQYF.

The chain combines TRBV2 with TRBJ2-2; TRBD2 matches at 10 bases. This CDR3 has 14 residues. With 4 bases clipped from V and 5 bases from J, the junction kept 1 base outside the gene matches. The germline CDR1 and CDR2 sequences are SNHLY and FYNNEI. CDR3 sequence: CASSGLAGTGELFF. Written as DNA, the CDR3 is TGTGCCAGCAGTGGACTAGCGGGTACCGGGGAGCTGTTTTTT.

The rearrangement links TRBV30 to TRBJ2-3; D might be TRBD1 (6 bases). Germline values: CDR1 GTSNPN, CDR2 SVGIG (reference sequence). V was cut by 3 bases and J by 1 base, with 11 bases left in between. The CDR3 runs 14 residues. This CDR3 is CAWSGTLRTDTQYF. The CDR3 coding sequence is TGTGCCTGGAGCGGGACACTCCGCACAGATACGCAGTATTTT.

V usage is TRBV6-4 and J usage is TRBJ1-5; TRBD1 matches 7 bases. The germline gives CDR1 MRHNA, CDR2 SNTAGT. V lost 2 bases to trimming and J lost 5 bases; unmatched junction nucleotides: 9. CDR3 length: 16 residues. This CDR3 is CASSDRGQPRHQPQHF. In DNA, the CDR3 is TGTGCCAGCAGTGACCGGGGACAGCCAAGGCATCAGCCCCAGCATTTT.

CDR3 sequence (DNA): TGTGCCAGCAGAATCGGGGGAGATACGCAGTATTTT. It is translated as CASRIGGDTQYF. V gene TRBV12-3 or TRBV12-4 combines with J gene TRBJ2-3; weak D call: TRBD2 (6 bases). This CDR3 comprises 12 residues. Deletions cut 6 bases from V and 5 bases from J, with 9 bases between.

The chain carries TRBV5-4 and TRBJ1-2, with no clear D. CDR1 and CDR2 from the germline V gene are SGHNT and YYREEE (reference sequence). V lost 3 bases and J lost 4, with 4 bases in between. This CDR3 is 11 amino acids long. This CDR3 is CASSSIYGYTF. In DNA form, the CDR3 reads TGTGCCAGCAGCTCTATCTATGGCTACACCTTC.

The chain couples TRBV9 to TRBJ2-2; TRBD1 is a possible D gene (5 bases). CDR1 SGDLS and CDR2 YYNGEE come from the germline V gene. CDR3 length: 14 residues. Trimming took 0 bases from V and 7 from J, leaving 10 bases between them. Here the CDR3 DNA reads TGTGCCAGCAGCGTAGTGGGGCAGATCGGGGAGCTGTTTTTT. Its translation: CASSVVGQIGELFF.